This TCR beta chain was captured by sequencing in a study of blood T cell repertoires in COVID-19. Study-level background: PBMCs, B-cell-depleted T cells, or T cells provided the cDNA or gDNA that made up the material.

Per the authors' pipeline: Amplification of reference gene primers was used by the study to estimate nucleated cell counts. Assay used: immunoSEQ multiplex PCR; TCRdb lists only in-frame clones, some missing. V and J calls and clone size are copied from that table; D and trimming were computed from the DNA. The sample includes some 80,000 clones, more than 75% of them seen just once. The CDR3 is 14 amino acids. The germline V gene has CDR1 SGHAT and CDR2 FQNNGV. J gave up 4 bases and V 8 bases, and 8 bases lay outside the gene matches. The source is a human donor in a cohort sampled during active COVID-19. The sequencing sample was made of peripheral blood. The chain has TRBV11-2 and TRBJ2-3; TRBD2 agrees at 8 bases. This chain's CDR3 is CASASGTRADTQYF. The CDR3 DNA reads as TGTGCCAGCGCCTCCGGGACTAGGGCAGATACGCAGTATTTT.